Listed below are T cell receptor beta chains from one sample, sequenced in a study of cytomegalovirus exposure and HLA in healthy donors. Method: immunoSEQ multiplex PCR; TCRdb's copy keeps in-frame clones and lacks some. The sample yields more than 95,000 clones, roughly 90% seen once. The sequenced sample consisted of PBMCs. These TCRs come from a woman under 30 in good health and CMV-seronegative. CDR3s include the opening cysteine and the closing phenylalanine or tryptophan. The D gene is left open where the match is weak. The size field is filled for only some rows; it gives once, few, many or a size class.

j_call v_call d_call clone_size cdr3_aa cdr3_nt
TRBJ1-1 TRBV27 - once CASSFGTSPNTEAFF TGTGCCAGCAGTTTCGGGACAAGTCCGAACACTGAAGCTTTCTTT
TRBJ1-2 TRBV7-9 - - CASSLGGQMNGYTF TGTGCCAGCAGCTTGGGTGGGCAGATGAATGGCTACACCTTC
TRBJ2-5 TRBV27 - - CASSLLRGGETQYF TGTGCCAGCAGTTTATTAAGGGGTGGGGAGACCCAGTACTTC
TRBJ2-2 TRBV27 - once CASSFGGNTGELFF TGTGCCAGCAGTTTCGGGGGGAACACCGGGGAGCTGTTTTTT
TRBJ1-5 TRBV6-1 - - CASGDYSNQPQHF TGTGCCTCAGGTGATTATAGCAATCAGCCCCAGCATTTT
TRBJ2-3 TRBV7-7 TRBD1 medium-sized CASSTGGTDTQYF TGTGCCAGCAGTACAGGGGGCACAGATACGCAGTATTTT
TRBJ2-7 TRBV29-1 - - CSVAGNAYEQYF TGCAGCGTTGCAGGGAACGCCTACGAGCAGTACTTC
TRBJ2-3 TRBV5-6 TRBD2 - CASSLEPLLAGVPTDTQYF TGTGCCAGCAGCCTAGAACCCCTACTAGCGGGGGTGCCCACAGATACGCAGTATTTT
TRBJ1-5 TRBV28 TRBD1 - CASRLTGVQPQHF TGTGCCAGCAGGTTAACAGGGGTGCAGCCCCAGCATTTT
TRBJ1-4 TRBV19 - - CASRTRGSDNEKLFF TGTGCCAGTAGGACCAGGGGATCGGATAATGAAAAACTGTTTTTT
TRBJ1-5 TRBV19 TRBD1 - CASSTGTGGVSNQPQHF TGTGCCAGTAGTACCGGGACAGGGGGCGTTAGCAATCAGCCCCAGCATTTT
TRBJ1-1 TRBV5-4 - - CASSQHTAGLTEAFF TGTGCCAGCAGCCAGCATACGGCAGGTCTCACTGAAGCTTTCTTT
TRBJ1-2 TRBV15 TRBD1 - CATSPQGTNYGYTF TGTGCCACCAGCCCACAGGGGACCAACTATGGCTACACCTTC
TRBJ2-1 TRBV2 TRBD2 - CASSELSGGYLSGAYNEQFF TGTGCCAGCAGTGAACTTAGCGGGGGTTACTTGAGTGGTGCCTACAATGAGCAGTTCTTC
TRBJ2-3 TRBV7-3 TRBD2 - CASSWGGNTDTQYF TGTGCCAGCAGCTGGGGGGGTAACACAGATACGCAGTATTTT
TRBJ1-5 TRBV7-6 TRBD1 - CASSLGTGGDQPQHF TGTGCCAGCAGCTTAGGAACAGGGGGCGATCAGCCCCAGCATTTT
TRBJ1-4 TRBV5-1 - - CASSVSGGGLNEKLFF TGCGCCAGCAGCGTATCAGGCGGGGGTTTAAATGAAAAACTGTTTTTT
TRBJ1-5 TRBV28 TRBD1 once CASSATGVNQPQHF TGTGCCAGCAGTGCAACAGGGGTTAATCAGCCCCAGCATTTT
TRBJ1-2 TRBV21-1 - - CASSKEAGRRCYGYTF TGTGCCAGCAGCAAAGAAGCCGGGCGGAGGTGCTATGGCTACACCTTC
TRBJ2-7 TRBV5-1 TRBD2 - CASSQGVGGDEQYF TGCGCCAGCAGCCAAGGGGTTGGGGGGGACGAGCAGTACTTC
TRBJ2-3 TRBV27 TRBD2 - CASRASGGTDTQYF TGTGCCAGCAGAGCTAGCGGAGGCACAGATACGCAGTATTTT
TRBJ2-1 TRBV2 TRBD2 - CASSLSSGISYNEQFF TGTGCCAGCAGTTTGTCTAGCGGGATTTCATACAATGAGCAGTTCTTC
TRBJ2-7 TRBV6-5 - - CASSYGTSGGDYEQYF TGTGCCAGCAGTTACGGGACTTCTGGAGGTGACTACGAGCAGTACTTC
TRBJ2-7 TRBV6-1 TRBD2 - CATTRLAGSYEQYF TGTGCCACCACAAGACTAGCGGGGTCCTACGAGCAGTACTTC
TRBJ2-1 TRBV27 TRBD2 - CASSSIAGARYNEQFF TGTGCCAGCAGTTCGATAGCGGGAGCCCGCTACAATGAGCAGTTCTTC
TRBJ1-2 TRBV7-9 - - CASSLAAGSRDYGYTF TGTGCCAGCAGCTTAGCCGCAGGGTCCCGGGACTATGGCTACACCTTC
TRBJ2-7 TRBV7-9 - - CASSLVGTSEQYF TGTGCCAGCAGCTTAGTCGGGACAAGTGAGCAGTACTTC
TRBJ2-5 TRBV28 - - CASSLGVQETQYF TGTGCCAGCAGTTTGGGCGTACAAGAGACCCAGTACTTC
TRBJ1-5 TRBV2 TRBD1 - CASSATGDNQPQHF TGTGCCAGCAGTGCGACAGGGGACAATCAGCCCCAGCATTTT
TRBJ2-1 TRBV27 TRBD1 - CASSSDRVYNEQFF TGTGCCAGCAGCTCGGACAGGGTTTACAATGAGCAGTTCTTC
TRBJ2-1 TRBV11-3 - many CASSLHWSHLQFF TGTGCCAGCAGCTTACACTGGTCTCACCTACAGTTCTTC
TRBJ2-3 TRBV19 TRBD2 - CASSIRPTSGAPDTQYF TGTGCCAGTAGTATTCGTCCGACTAGCGGGGCCCCAGATACGCAGTATTTT
TRBJ2-7 TRBV28 - - CASRGKDGGWEQYF TGTGCCAGCAGGGGAAAGGACGGCGGGTGGGAGCAGTACTTC
TRBJ2-3 TRBV30 - - CAWSVLQGLGDTQYF TGTGCCTGGAGTGTACTCCAGGGCCTAGGGGATACGCAGTATTTT
TRBJ2-2 TRBV5-1 - - CASSLGRGVSIGTGELFF TGCGCCAGCAGCTTGGGCAGGGGTGTCTCTATCGGCACCGGGGAGCTGTTTTTT
TRBJ2-1 TRBV6-1 - - CASSEIRDEQFF TGTGCCAGCAGTGAAATCAGGGATGAGCAGTTCTTC
TRBJ2-6 TRBV28 TRBD2 - CASSSPGGAGANVLTF TGTGCCAGCAGTTCCCCGGGGGGAGCCGGGGCCAACGTCCTGACTTTC
TRBJ1-1 TRBV5-1 - - CASSAGGLSDTEAFF TGCGCCAGCAGCGCGGGGGGGCTTTCTGACACTGAAGCTTTCTTT
TRBJ2-7 TRBV11-1 TRBD2 once CASSFEAGTSGYEQYF TGTGCCAGCAGCTTTGAGGCCGGGACTAGCGGCTACGAGCAGTACTTC
TRBJ1-3 TRBV11-2 - - CASSLGQSPGNTIYF TGTGCCAGCAGCCTCGGACAGTCCCCTGGAAACACCATATATTTT
TRBJ2-3 TRBV5-1 TRBD2 - CASTIGLAGAVDTQYF TGCGCCAGCACCATTGGACTAGCGGGAGCGGTAGATACGCAGTATTTT
TRBJ2-5 TRBV14 - - CASSQGWGTETQYF TGTGCCAGCAGCCAAGGTTGGGGCACAGAGACCCAGTACTTC
TRBJ2-3 TRBV25-1 TRBD2 - CASSVGKRLAGSTDTQYF TGTGCCAGCAGCGTGGGGAAACGGCTAGCGGGGAGCACAGATACGCAGTATTTT
TRBJ2-7 TRBV28 TRBD1 - CASRGTGTYEQYF TGTGCCAGCAGAGGGACAGGAACCTACGAGCAGTACTTC
TRBJ1-1 TRBV27 - - CASSLLGRDNTEAFF TGTGCCAGCAGTTTATTAGGCAGGGATAACACTGAAGCTTTCTTT
TRBJ2-3 TRBV5-1 - once CASSLAGADTQYF TGCGCCAGCAGCTTGGCAGGGGCAGATACGCAGTATTTT
TRBJ2-1 TRBV12-1 - - CASSVGTSGPSPTDNEQFF TGTGCCAGCAGCGTCGGGACTAGCGGGCCTTCTCCAACTGACAATGAGCAGTTCTTC
TRBJ2-4 TRBV28 - - CASSPGQPVAKNIQYF TGTGCCAGCAGCCCAGGACAGCCTGTAGCCAAAAACATTCAGTACTTC
TRBJ2-1 TRBV25-1 TRBD1 - CASSVTGGRGEQFF TGTGCCAGCAGTGTTACAGGGGGAAGGGGTGAGCAGTTCTTC
TRBJ2-1 TRBV15 TRBD2 few CATSRSREGPYNEQFF TGTGCCACCAGCAGATCCCGGGAGGGCCCCTACAATGAGCAGTTCTTC
TRBJ1-2 TRBV28 - few CASRDSNYGYTF TGTGCCAGCAGGGACAGTAACTATGGCTACACCTTC
TRBJ1-6 TRBV27 TRBD1 - CASSLKGQYNSPLHF TGTGCCAGCAGTTTAAAGGGACAGTATAATTCACCCCTCCACTTT
TRBJ2-2 TRBV19 - - CASSSSGNTGELFF TGTGCCAGTAGTTCATCAGGGAACACCGGGGAGCTGTTTTTT
TRBJ2-2 TRBV7-2 - - CASSLSPGGQSGELFF TGTGCCAGCAGCTTATCCCCAGGGGGGCAGTCCGGGGAGCTGTTTTTT